This T cell receptor beta chain was sequenced for a study of OX40 agonist ivuxolimab in advanced cancers. Libraries were prepared by immunoSEQ multiplex PCR; TCRdb keeps only in-frame clonotypes and omits some of them. The data contain fewer than 95,000 clones, 75% to 95% of them seen just once; the ten biggest clones take up less than 0.55%. This CDR3 is 14 amino acids long. Germline loops: CDR1 MNHNY, CDR2 SVGAGI (reference sequence). The ends lost 7 bases at V and 7 bases at J; junction bases unmatched: 8. The J gene is TRBJ2-1, the V gene TRBV6-6, with 9 positions matching TRBD1. The sample in question was CD4+ or CD8+ T cells sorted from blood, obtained in a trial of the OX40 agonist ivuxolimab. This receptor was obtained from an adult with an advanced solid tumor such as melanoma, head and neck, liver or kidney cancer. CDR3 residues: CASTPGQGWNEQFF. In nucleotides, the CDR3 is TGTGCCAGCACCCCGGGACAGGGTTGGAATGAGCAGTTCTTC.